This T cell receptor (beta chain) comes out of a study of molecular identifiers for immune sequencing clone quantification. Background on the study: Sequencing covered four of five parts into which replicate RNA from approximately 22,000 or 94,000 naive CD8 cells was split.

Study-wide results and caveats: Identical TCR molecules that share a barcode could lead to an underestimation of highly expanded clone sizes.

The CDR3 has 15 amino acids. The germline V gene encodes CDR1 LNHDA and CDR2 SQIVND (reference sequence). Trimming took 7 bases from V and 9 from J; bases not matched to a gene: 11. About this clonotype: Its specificity is not known.

Sorting isolated naive CD8 T cells as CD8+CD4-CCR7+CD45RA+ events. TCRdb re-called the PCR reads through MiXCR, storing one row per CDR3 protein. The sample lists over 550,000 distinct CDR3 sequences, roughly 27% seen once, with 0.75% to 0.8% in the top ten. The J gene is TRBJ2-1, the V gene TRBV19; the match to TRBD2 covers 11 bases. Specimen: naive CD8+ T cells from blood, with Jurkat cell RNA spiked in. Subset here: FACS-sorted CD8+CD4-CCR7+CD45RA+ naive T cells. The source of this sequence is a human donor in good health. Some libraries in this study had Jurkat cell RNA spiked in. The DNA of the CDR3 is TGTGCCAGTACCCAGGGTAGCGGGAGGGTTGGTGAGCAGTTCTTC. Its translation is CASTQGSGRVGEQFF.